These 30 T cell receptor beta chains originate from one sample sequenced in a study of blood T cells in healthy people across ages. Using a J-beta primer mix together with a sample-barcoded 5' primer, a second PCR was run for about 6 to 12 cycles. Each CDR3 protein gets one entry after TCRdb re-called the 5' RACE reads with MiXCR. The sample lists about 1.8 million distinct CDR3 sequences; roughly 50% were seen once. Specimen: blood. The receptors come from a woman aged 40 to 50 in good health.

This chain connects TRBV4-2 to TRBJ2-3, with D possibly TRBD2 on 6 matching bases. Between the trimmed V and J ends, which lost 0 bases and 3 bases, there was a span of 10 bases. The length of the CDR3 is 15 residues. From germline, CDR1 is LGHNA and CDR2 YNFKEQ. CDR3 sequence: CASSQDDGRTDTQYF. CDR3 DNA sequence: TGTGCCAGCAGCCAAGATGACGGGAGAACAGATACGCAGTATTTT.

The chain links TRBV27 to TRBJ1-2, with D uncertain. The CDR3 has 16 residues. The germline V gene encodes CDR1 MNHEY and CDR2 SMNVEV (reference sequence). The V end was cut by 2 bases, the J end by 7 bases, with 20 bases between. The CDR3 DNA follows: TGTGCCAGCAGTTTAGGCAGGCTTATCTCCCTTAGTGGCTACACCTTC. Translated, it gives CASSLGRLISLSGYTF.

The chain links TRBV18 to TRBJ2-6; D unresolved. Deletions cut 2 bases from V and 0 bases from J, with 8 bases between. The germline V gene encodes CDR1 KGHSH and CDR2 LQKENI. This CDR3 is built from 16 residues. CDR3 in amino acids: CASSPGSRSGANVLTF. The CDR3 coding sequence is TGTGCCAGCTCACCAGGCAGCCGCTCTGGGGCCAACGTCCTGACTTTC.

The V gene is TRBV4-3, the J gene TRBJ2-1; 9 bases fit TRBD2. The CDR3 consists of 15 residues. V lost 6 bases and J lost 7; bases outside the gene matches: 10. The germline gives CDR1 LGHNA, CDR2 YSLEER. CDR3 bases: TGCGCCAGCAGACCCGGGACTAGCTCCGAAAATGAGCAGTTCTTC. Protein product: CASRPGTSSENEQFF.

The chain is built from TRBV2 and TRBJ2-5, with D perhaps TRBD1 (5 bases). CDR3 length: 10 residues. Trimming stripped 7 bases from V and 11 bases from J, with 11 bases between. Germline CDR1 reads SNHLY; CDR2 reads FYNNEI. CDR3 amino acids: CASTGLEQYF. CDR3 nucleotide sequence: TGTGCCAGCACAGGGTTAGAGCAGTACTTC.

The rearrangement uses TRBV5-1 and TRBJ2-1; tentative D call: TRBD1 (6 bases). V dropped 4 bases and J dropped 4 bases, with 15 bases sitting between them. There are 15 residues in the CDR3. Germline V CDR1 and CDR2: SGHRS, YFSETQ. The CDR3 DNA sequence: TGCGCCAGCAGCCCGCAGGGGTCATATTACAATGAGCAGTTCTTC. Amino acids: CASSPQGSYYNEQFF.

A few counts support this clonotype. J is TRBJ2-1 and V is TRBV10-3; maybe TRBD2 (6 bases). The length of the CDR3 is 14 residues. Germline CDR1 ENHRY, CDR2 SYGVKD. Trimming took 4 bases from V and 0 from J, leaving 7 bases between them. The CDR3 is CAISGGDSYNEQFF. CDR3 DNA sequence: TGTGCCATCAGTGGGGGGGACTCCTACAATGAGCAGTTCTTC.

J is TRBJ2-1 and V is TRBV15; 14 bases line up with TRBD2. The CDR3 consists of 18 residues. Germline CDR1 LNHNV, CDR2 YYDKDF (reference sequence). The junction had 16 bases not matched to a gene; V was cut back by 7 bases and J by 8 bases. The CDR3 protein is CATNTGTSGGRIVDEQFF. The CDR3 DNA reads TGTGCCACCAATACCGGGACTAGCGGGGGCCGGATCGTCGATGAGCAGTTCTTC. Looking up the rest from reference TRBV15 and TRBJ2-1 gives the full variable domain: DAMVIQNPRYQVTQFGKPVTLSCSQTLNHNVMYWYQQKSSQAPKLLFHYYDKDFNNEADTPDNFQSRRPNTSFCFLDIRSPGLGDTAMYLCATNTGTSGGRIVDEQFFGPGTRLTVL.

As to this clonotype: One end of the junction fails to match germline, which may point to a read error. The rearrangement links TRBV20-1 to TRBJ2-3; perhaps TRBD1 as D (5 bases). The CDR3 is 16 residues long. The germline V gene has CDR1 DFQATT and CDR2 SNEGSKA (reference sequence). CDR3 residues: CSPMRGAGVSTDTQYF. In nucleotides, the CDR3 is TGTAGTCCTATGCGTGGGGCTGGAGTCAGCACAGATACGCAGTATTTT.

A few counts support this clonotype. This rearrangement joins TRBV7-2 to TRBJ2-7; 10 bases agree with TRBD2. The CDR3 length is 15 residues. Unmatched junction bases numbered 5, after V lost 1 base and J lost 5 bases. The germline V gene encodes CDR1 SGHTA and CDR2 FQGNSA. In nucleotides, the CDR3 is TGTGCCAGCAGCTTAGTACCCCTAGCGGGAGACGAGCAGTACTTC. This gives the protein CASSLVPLAGDEQYF.

This clonotype was counted between two and nine times. The chain has TRBV4-3 and TRBJ1-4, with 7 bases fitting TRBD1. Germline V lookup: CDR1 LGHNA, CDR2 YSLEER. CDR3 length: 17 residues. Trimming at V came to 0 bases and at J to 8 bases, leaving 12 bases not matched to a gene. CDR3 loop: CASSQEGRGNSGEKLFF. The CDR3 region has the DNA TGCGCCAGCAGCCAAGAGGGCAGGGGGAATTCGGGCGAAAAACTGTTTTTT.

The chain is built from TRBV3-1 and TRBJ2-7; D is uncertain. The length of the CDR3 is 17 residues. V lost 0 bases and J lost 1, with 16 bases in between. In germline, CDR1 is LGHDT, CDR2 YNNKEL (reference sequence). The CDR3 protein is CASSQEPASSYSYEQYF. In DNA form, the CDR3 reads TGTGCCAGCAGCCAAGAACCGGCCAGCAGCTATTCCTACGAGCAGTACTTC.

This chain joins TRBV7-2 and TRBJ1-1; D call uncertain. Germline CDR1 is SGHTA and CDR2 is FQGNSA. V was clipped by 0 bases and J by 4 bases, with 9 bases between them. The CDR3 is made up of 14 amino acids. CDR3 sequence (DNA): TGTGCCAGCAGCTTAGCGGGTAGTAGCACTGAAGCTTTCTTT. It specifies CASSLAGSSTEAFF.

V is TRBV6-2 or TRBV6-3 and J is TRBJ2-5; tentatively, D is TRBD1 or TRBD2 (5 bases each). Deletions cut 1 base from V and 5 bases from J, with 14 bases between. The CDR3 is made up of 15 amino acids. Germline V lookup: CDR1 MNHEY, CDR2 SVGEGT. In DNA form, the CDR3 reads TGTGCCAGCAGTTACTTGCAGGGACGGAGTGAGACCCAGTACTTC. This sequence encodes CASSYLQGRSETQYF.

The V call is TRBV7-2, the J call TRBJ1-2; D call uncertain. The germline V and J ends were trimmed by 2 bases and 4 bases, with 8 bases remaining between them. This CDR3 is built from 13 residues. From germline, CDR1 is SGHTA and CDR2 FQGNSA. CDR3 protein: CASSLPQLYGYTF. The CDR3 DNA follows: TGTGCCAGCAGCTTACCACAGCTCTATGGCTACACCTTC.

This clonotype showed up just once. A junction boundary mismatches the germline segment, possibly from a read error. This sequence joins TRBV5-1 and TRBJ2-5, with 7 positions matching TRBD2. The CDR3 consists of 16 residues. CDR1 is SGHRS, CDR2 YFSETQ, per germline. The CDR3 loop reads CANSQTSSGYQETQYF. The CDR3 DNA is TGCGCCAACAGCCAAACCTCTAGCGGATACCAAGAGACCCAGTACTTC.

This clonotype was seen more than once but under ten times. The genes are TRBV6-2 or TRBV6-3 and TRBJ2-1; a weak D match, TRBD2 (7 bases). With 6 bases removed from V and 7 bases from J, the gap between germline ends came to 16 bases. The germline V gene encodes CDR1 MNHEY and CDR2 SVGEGT. The CDR3 extends over 14 amino acids. CDR3 region: CASSQLRGANEQFF. The DNA for the CDR3 is TGTGCCAGCAGCCAACTACGGGGGGCTAATGAGCAGTTCTTC.

The chain has TRBV4-1 and TRBJ1-4; D is possibly TRBD1 (6 bases). V was shortened by 0 bases and J by 8 bases, with 19 bases between the two germline ends. The CDR3 is 17 amino acids. Germline assignment: CDR1 MGHRA and CDR2 YSYEKL. Written as DNA, the CDR3 is TGCGCCAGCAGCCAAGAGGGCTGGGGGCAGGGGCACGAAAAACTGTTTTTT. It encodes CASSQEGWGQGHEKLFF.

With respect to this clonotype: The conserved phenylalanine or tryptophan is not found at the CDR3 terminus, so this likely reflects a read error. The DNA is omitted, as the CDR3 cannot be located on it reliably, and the CDR3 follows TCRdb's listing. The chain combines TRBV5-5 with TRBJ2-1; the DNA was not compared with TRBD1, the D call given in the table. In germline, CDR1 is SGHKS, CDR2 YYEKEE (reference sequence). The CDR3 numbers 15 amino acids, ends counted. The CDR3 sequence: CASSLASGTGTTFGS.

J is TRBJ2-7 and V is TRBV20-1, with a possible D match to TRBD1 (6 bases). The CDR3 is 17 residues long. CDR1 and CDR2 (germline): DFQATT, SNEGSKA (reference sequence). Deletions cut 6 bases from V and 0 bases from J, with 24 bases between. The CDR3 region is CSATGMIHLASSYEQYF. CDR3 sequence (DNA): TGCAGTGCAACAGGGATGATCCACCTGGCGAGCTCCTACGAGCAGTACTTC.

The gene calls are TRBV12-3 or TRBV12-4 and TRBJ1-6; D is undetermined. The CDR3 is 16 residues long. V lost 5 bases and J 4 bases, leaving 15 bases between the germline ends. CDR3 amino acids: CASSLPDLFYNSPLHF. CDR3 nucleotides: TGTGCCAGCAGTCTCCCAGACCTTTTTTATAATTCACCCCTCCACTTT.

V usage is TRBV12-3 or TRBV12-4 and J usage is TRBJ2-5, with 7 positions matching TRBD2. The ends lost 5 bases at V and 7 bases at J; junction bases unmatched: 7. The CDR3 length is 13 residues. The chain's CDR3 is CASSISGEGTQYF. The CDR3 coding sequence is TGTGCCAGCAGTATTTCCGGGGAGGGGACCCAGTACTTC.

This rearrangement joins TRBV6-5 to TRBJ1-2; 8 nucleotides align to TRBD1. J gave up 6 bases and V 6 bases, and 9 bases lay outside the gene matches. This CDR3 is built from 14 residues. Looked up from germline, CDR1 is MNHEY and CDR2 is SVGAGI. The CDR3 region has the DNA TGTGCCAGCAGACGCCAACAGGGGGTAGATGGCTACACCTTC. This sequence encodes CASRRQQGVDGYTF.

The rearrangement joins TRBV2 to TRBJ2-5; 7 positions agree with TRBD1. The junction had 3 bases not matched to a gene; V was cut back by 3 bases and J by 2 bases. Germline CDR1 reads SNHLY; CDR2 reads FYNNEI. The CDR3 covers 14 residues. CDR3 bases: TGTGCCAGCAGTGACCGGGACAGACAAGAGACCCAGTACTTC. Its protein is CASSDRDRQETQYF.

The chain combines TRBV11-2 with TRBJ2-7; D might be TRBD1 (6 bases). Trimming cost V 0 bases and J 2 bases, with 17 bases left between them. The CDR3 length is 17 residues. Germline V CDR1 and CDR2: SGHAT, FQNNGV. CDR3 bases: TGTGCCAGCAGCTTAGAAGAACTCGGGACACAGCCCTACGAGCAGTACTTC. Translated, it gives CASSLEELGTQPYEQYF.

The chain links TRBV20-1 to TRBJ2-3, with D possibly matching TRBD1 (6 bases). With 1 base removed from V and 4 bases from J, the gap between germline ends came to 15 bases. The length of the CDR3 is 15 residues. Germline V CDR1 and CDR2: DFQATT, SNEGSKA (reference sequence). Here the CDR3 reads CSARVGVTGPDTQYF. The CDR3 nucleotides read TGCAGTGCTAGAGTAGGGGTCACAGGGCCAGATACGCAGTATTTT.

This clonotype was observed many times. J is TRBJ2-5 and V is TRBV20-1; the D gene is possibly TRBD1 (6 bases). The V gene lost 3 bases and the J gene lost 5 bases, with 10 bases spanning the gap. The germline V gene has CDR1 DFQATT and CDR2 SNEGSKA (reference sequence). The CDR3 is made up of 12 amino acids. The CDR3 DNA follows: TGCAGTGCTAGGGACAGTCGGGAGACCCAGTACTTC. Translation: CSARDSRETQYF.

The chain recombines TRBV2 with TRBJ1-1; the D is unclear. Per the germline V gene, CDR1 is SNHLY and CDR2 is FYNNEI. The CDR3 contains 14 residues. V gave up 2 bases and J gave up 1 base, with 8 bases separating them. The CDR3 loop reads CASSENGGNTEAFF. The CDR3 DNA is TGTGCCAGCAGTGAAAATGGTGGGAACACTGAAGCTTTCTTT.

With respect to this clonotype: A much larger clone lies one base from this, so it may be a read error. The V call is TRBV6-4, the J call TRBJ2-3; the match to TRBD1 covers 9 bases. The J segment lost 2 bases and the V segment lost 4 bases, leaving 10 bases of the junction unmatched. The CDR3 has 17 residues. CDR1 MRHNA and CDR2 SNTAGT come from the germline V gene. Here the CDR3 reads CASSGGSGQGITDTQYF. In nucleotides, the CDR3 is TGTGCCAGCAGTGGAGGTTCGGGACAGGGCATCACAGATACGCAGTATTTT.

The chain is built from TRBV29-1 and TRBJ2-5; TRBD1 agrees at 7 bases. The J call is uncertain, as TRBJ2-7 better fits the DNA end. The CDR3 totals 14 residues. Germline lookup yields CDR1 SQVTM and CDR2 ANQGSEA. The CDR3 reads CSVLNKGQSYEQYF. DNA for the CDR3: TGCAGCGTTTTAAACAAGGGACAGTCTTACGAGCAGTACTTC.